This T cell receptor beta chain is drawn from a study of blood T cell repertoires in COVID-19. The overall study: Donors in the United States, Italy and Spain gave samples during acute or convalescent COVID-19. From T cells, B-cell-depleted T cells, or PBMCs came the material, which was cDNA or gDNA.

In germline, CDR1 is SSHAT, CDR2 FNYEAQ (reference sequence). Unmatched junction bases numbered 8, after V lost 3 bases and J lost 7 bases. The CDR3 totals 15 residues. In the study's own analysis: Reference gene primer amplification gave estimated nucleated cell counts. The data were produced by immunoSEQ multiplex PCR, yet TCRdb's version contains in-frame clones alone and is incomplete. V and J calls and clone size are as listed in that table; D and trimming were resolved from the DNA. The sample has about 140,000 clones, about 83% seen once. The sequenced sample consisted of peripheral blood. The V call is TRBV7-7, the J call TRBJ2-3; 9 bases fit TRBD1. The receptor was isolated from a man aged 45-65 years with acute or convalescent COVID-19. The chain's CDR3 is CASSLGGQGSHTQYF. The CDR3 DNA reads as TGTGCCAGCAGCTTGGGGGGACAGGGATCGCATACGCAGTATTTT.